This T cell receptor beta chain came from a study of cytotoxic CD8 clonotypes in ibrutinib-treated CLL. TCRdb keeps only in-frame clones here, not all; method: immunoSEQ multiplex PCR. The data hold fewer than 40,000 clones, with approximately 67% observed a single time. About this clone itself: Other DNA sequences from this sample encode an identical CDR3 as well.

Trimming took off 7 bases at V and 3 bases at J, with 14 bases between the two ends. This CDR3 has 13 amino acids. Germline lookup yields CDR1 SQVTM and CDR2 ANQGSEA. Material: PBMCs, obtained at disease progression, from a patient treated with ibrutinib. This sequence joins TRBV29-1 and TRBJ2-3; D might be TRBD1 (7 bases). The TCR sequence derives from a human donor with chronic lymphocytic leukemia. The CDR3 bases are TGCAGCGCCCGACAGGGAGGTACAGATACGCAGTATTTT. Its translation: CSARQGGTDTQYF.